The T cell receptor (beta chain) described here comes from a study of blood T cell repertoires in COVID-19 (dated by TCRdb to the early 2020s). For context, the study as a whole: The collaborator samples originated in the United States, Italy and Spain and spanned the acute and convalescent phases of COVID-19. The prospective study material was composed of cDNA or gDNA derived from T cells, B-cell-depleted T cells, or PBMCs. Subjects who had been exposed to COVID-19, were actively infected with it, or had recovered from it provided the deeply sampled blood TCRbeta repertoires that made up the dataset. A freely available public database, intended as a resource for researchers studying the immune response to SARS-CoV-2, is where the repertoires were released. Samples were obtained from the ongoing ImmuneRACE study (first 160 participants) and from some 1,200 subjects provided by 6 global collaborators. The sample metadata nearly always contained a de-identified subject ID, COVID-19 status, age in years and sex. Where available, HLA class I and class II types were obtained from metadata supplied by the sample provider rather than from assay-based typing.

A word on this clone: What this receptor recognizes is not known. No base quality values were provided; no much bigger clone lies one nucleotide off.

TCRbeta CDR3 regions were amplified from genomic DNA by means of the immunoSEQ Assay, a bias-controlled multiplex PCR. The source study handled its data this way. Within the assay, amplification of reference gene primers was used to estimate how many nucleated cells each sample contained. To quantify the absolute abundance of each unique TCRbeta CDR3 rearrangement, sequence reads were collapsed and filtered. Productive Simpson clonality was computed per sample as the square root of Simpson's diversity index over productive rearrangements. Imported from immuneACCESS, the table was reduced by TCRdb to in-frame sequences with V and J called. These copies leave out some clones; in studies compared against another copy, an unresolved V gene accounts for under half, and the cause of the remainder is not known. That table supplies the V and J calls and clone size; D and trimming were determined from the DNA. For this sample there are some 370,000 clones; around 89% appear just once. 1% to 1.5% of the sample belongs to the ten largest clones.

What the study reported, not specific to this receptor: The amount of clinical and demographic metadata varied by source and participant and was provided uncurated.

The CDR3, cysteine through phenylalanine, is 15 amino acids long. Left in the record is the CDR3 DNA by itself, 45 bases read in frame from the first base. CDR1 SGHVS and CDR2 FQNEAQ were looked up in the germline V gene. The V and J ends are trimmed by 5 bases and 7 bases, leaving 17 bases between them. The collaborating institutions used their own protocols to collect whole blood in K2EDTA tubes. Collaborator samples were shipped for TCRbeta analysis as frozen whole blood, isolated PBMCs, or DNA extracted from either sample type. The material sequenced was peripheral blood. This clonotype was obtained from a man between 40 and 49 years old with acute or convalescent COVID-19. The chain links TRBV7-8 with TRBJ1-4; TRBD1 is a possible D gene, resting on 5 matching bases. CDR3 reads: CASSREGFTREKLFF. The sequenced DNA is TGTGCCAGCAGCCGAGAGGGGTTTACGCGTGAAAAACTGTTTTTT. With the rest looked up from the reference TRBV7-8 and TRBJ1-4 genes rather than sequenced, the full variable domain is GAGVSQSPRYKVAKRGQDVALRCDPISGHVSLFWYQQALGQGPEFLTYFQNEAQLDKSGLPSDRFFAERPEGSVSTLKIQRTQQEDSAVYLCASSREGFTREKLFFGSGTQLSVL.